This TCR beta chain was profiled in a study of human T cells and chemical hapten exposure. This clonotype was seen at least ten times. TCRdb reanalysed the RACE reads using MiXCR and keeps one entry per CDR3 protein. The repertoire holds around 350,000 distinct CDR3 sequences, with 5.5% as singletons. The ends were cut back, 3 bases at V and 0 bases at J, with 10 bases in the middle. Germline V CDR1 and CDR2: DFQATT, SNEGSKA (reference sequence). This CDR3 has 14 amino acids. Time point defined: pre-sensitization, week 0. The treatment: therapeutic diphenylcyclopropenone sensitization with weekly scalp DPC.

The chain has TRBV20-1 and TRBJ2-3; D is possibly TRBD2 (5 bases). The receptor comes from a woman aged 18-30 years with alopecia areata. Some clones in this sample may be carry-over from other donors' samples. The sequencing here drew on whole blood, taken in connection with sensitization to the hapten diphenylcyclopropenone (DPC). The CDR3 protein is CSASMRASTDTQYF. DNA for the CDR3: TGCAGTGCTAGTATGCGGGCGAGCACAGATACGCAGTATTTT.